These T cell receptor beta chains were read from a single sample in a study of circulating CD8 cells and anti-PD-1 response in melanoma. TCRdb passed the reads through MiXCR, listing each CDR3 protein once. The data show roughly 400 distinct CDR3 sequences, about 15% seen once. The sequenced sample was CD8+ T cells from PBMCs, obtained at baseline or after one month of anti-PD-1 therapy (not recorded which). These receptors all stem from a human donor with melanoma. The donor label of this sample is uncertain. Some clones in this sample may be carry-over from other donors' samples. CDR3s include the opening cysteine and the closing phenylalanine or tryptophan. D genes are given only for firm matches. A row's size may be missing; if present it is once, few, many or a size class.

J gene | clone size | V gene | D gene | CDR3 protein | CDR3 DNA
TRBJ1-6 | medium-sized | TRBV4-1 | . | CASSQGWGDSPLHF | TGCGCCAGCAGCCAAGGATGGGGCGATTCACCCCTCCACTTT
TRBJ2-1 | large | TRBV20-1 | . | CSARDGRDYNEQFF | TGCAGTGCTAGAGATGGAAGGGACTACAATGAGCAGTTCTTC
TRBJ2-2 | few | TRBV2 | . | CASRDQPGATGELFF | TGTGCCAGCAGGGATCAGCCAGGGGCCACCGGGGAGCTGTTTTTT
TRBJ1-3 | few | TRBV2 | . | CACSDDLSGNTIYF | TGTGCCTGCAGTGACGACCTCTCTGGAAACACCATATATTTT
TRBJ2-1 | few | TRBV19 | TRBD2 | CASSIVAGAYNEQFF | TGTGCCAGTAGTATAGTAGCGGGGGCCTACAATGAGCAGTTCTTC
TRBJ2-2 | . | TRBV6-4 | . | CAGSEGNTGEQFF | TGTGCCGGCAGTGAGGGGAACACCGGGGAGCAGTTTTTT
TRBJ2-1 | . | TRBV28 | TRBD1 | CAGSPGTGWGSEQFF | TGTGCCGGCAGCCCCGGGACAGGGTGGGGAAGTGAGCAGTTCTTC
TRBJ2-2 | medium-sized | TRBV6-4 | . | CASSDSSTGELFF | TGTGCCAGCAGTGACTCCAGCACCGGGGAGCTGTTTTTT
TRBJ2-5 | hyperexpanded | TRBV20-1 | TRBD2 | CSATGLAGGLREFKMEETQYF | TGCAGTGCTACGGGACTAGCGGGGGGATTACGCGAGTTCAAAATGGAAGAGACCCAGTACTTC
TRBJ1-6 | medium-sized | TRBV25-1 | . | CASSEWAGNSPLHF | TGTGCCAGCAGTGAATGGGCCGGTAATTCACCCCTCCACTTT
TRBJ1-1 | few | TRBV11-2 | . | CASSPGPNTEAFF | TGTGCCAGCAGCCCCGGGCCGAACACTGAAGCTTTCTTT
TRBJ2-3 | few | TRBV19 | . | CAKRADHLIADTQYF | TGTGCCAAGAGGGCTGACCACCTCATAGCAGATACGCAGTATTTT
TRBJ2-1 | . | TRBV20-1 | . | CSAGERDTGGYNEQFF | TGCAGTGCTGGAGAGCGGGACACGGGAGGATACAATGAGCAGTTCTTC
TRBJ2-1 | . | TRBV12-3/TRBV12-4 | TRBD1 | CASRRGTGFYNEQFF | TGTGCCAGCAGAAGAGGGACAGGGTTCTACAATGAGCAGTTCTTC
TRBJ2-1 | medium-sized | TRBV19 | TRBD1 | CASNLGQGFYNEQFF | TGTGCCAGTAATCTGGGACAGGGATTCTACAATGAGCAGTTCTTC
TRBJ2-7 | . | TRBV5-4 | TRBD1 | CASSPGQVHSYEQYF | TGTGCCAGCAGCCCCGGACAGGTACACTCCTACGAGCAGTACTTC
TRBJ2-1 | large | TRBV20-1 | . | CSARVGHDYNEQFF | TGCAGTGCTAGAGTGGGGCACGACTACAATGAGCAGTTCTTC
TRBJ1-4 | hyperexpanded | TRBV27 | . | CASSSWVGDEKLFF | TGTGCCAGCAGTAGCTGGGTGGGGGATGAAAAACTGTTTTTT
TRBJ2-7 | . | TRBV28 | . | CAIGRGLSYEQYF | TGTGCCATCGGTCGGGGCCTTTCCTACGAGCAGTACTTC
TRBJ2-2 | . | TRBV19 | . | CASSIDPGQLQSRIF | TGTGCCAGTAGTATAGATCCGGGGCAGCTCCAGAGCAGGATTTTT
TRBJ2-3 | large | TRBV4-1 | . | CASSQRWTEFTDTQYF | TGCGCCAGCAGCCAAAGATGGACCGAATTCACAGATACGCAGTATTTT
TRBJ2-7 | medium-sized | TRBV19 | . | CASSSMLSYEQYF | TGTGCCAGTAGTTCCATGTTGTCCTACGAGCAGTACTTC
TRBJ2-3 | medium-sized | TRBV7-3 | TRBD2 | CASSHPISGGAESDTQYF | TGTGCCAGCAGCCATCCCATCAGCGGGGGGGCCGAATCAGATACGCAGTATTTT
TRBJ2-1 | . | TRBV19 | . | CASSLGVNERFF | TGTGCCAGTAGCCTAGGGGTTAATGAGCGGTTCTTC
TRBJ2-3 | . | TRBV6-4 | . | CASSDAPDHDTQYF | TGTGCCAGCAGTGACGCCCCCGACCATGATACGCAGTATTTT
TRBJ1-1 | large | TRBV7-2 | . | CASKIEGTNTEAFF | TGTGCCAGCAAGATTGAAGGGACCAACACTGAAGCTTTCTTT